The entry below describes one TCR beta chain. The data stem from a study of blood T cell repertoires in COVID-19. In the study overall: There were acute and convalescent COVID-19 samples, and they came from the United States, Italy and Spain. Sample material is recorded as cDNA or gDNA derived from T cells, B-cell-depleted T cells, or PBMCs.

The germline V and J ends were trimmed by 0 bases and 0 bases, with 12 bases remaining between them. The V gene's germline CDR1 is GTSNPN and CDR2 SVGIG (reference sequence). The CDR3 has 16 residues. In the original processing: Amplified reference gene primers provided the basis for estimating nucleated cell counts. Clones were read by immunoSEQ multiplex PCR, and TCRdb kept only the in-frame ones, dropping some. V, J and clone size are those of that table, while D and trimming were read from the DNA. The table records roughly 65,000 clones, 90% of them present only once. This TCR was sampled from a man aged 55 to 70 with acute or convalescent COVID-19. The chain is built from TRBV30 and TRBJ1-5, with D perhaps TRBD1 (6 bases). The sequencing sample was made of peripheral blood. The CDR3 region is CAWSVSGAASNQPQHF. The CDR3 DNA reads as TGTGCCTGGAGTGTCTCAGGGGCTGCTAGCAATCAGCCCCAGCATTTT.